The clone carrying this TCR beta chain has just one count. What it binds is unknown. This sample is part of a study of shared clonotypes between healthy human individuals. Study-wide context: Serving as donors were a couple of women and a few men, whose ages spanned 18 to 49. Plates per donor: three CD4 naive, three CD4 memory, two CD8 naive, one CD8 memory. Study-level results: The four-donor shared clonotypes exceeded non-shared clonotypes in generation probability, with non-shared ones scoring lower.

TCRdb's copy holds only in-frame clones and misses some; the assay was immunoSEQ multiplex PCR. The table records some 1,400,000 clones, roughly 95% of them present only once. The origin of this receptor is a young man in good health. Specimen: naive CD4+ T cells sorted from blood. The subset: CD45RA+ positively selected.

Here the CDR3 reads CASSLAHRGSETQYF. Written as DNA, the CDR3 is TGTGCCAGCAGCTTAGCGCATAGGGGCTCGGAGACCCAGTACTTC. The chain has TRBV7-8 and TRBJ2-5, with D maybe TRBD1 (5 bases). V was pared by 0 bases and J by 5 bases, with 13 bases between. CDR3 size: 15 residues. Germline-derived CDR1 and CDR2 are SGHVS and FQNEAQ.